This passage covers 9 T cell receptor beta chains from one sample sequenced in a study of cytomegalovirus exposure and HLA in healthy donors. It was with 60 Vbeta and 13 Jbeta primers that the PCR ran. Here immunoSEQ multiplex PCR was the method, and the copy in TCRdb shows in-frame clones only, minus some. The table has under 150,000 clones, approximately 74% seen once. Sequenced sample: PBMCs. Source of these receptors: a woman aged 40 to 50 in good health and CMV-seropositive.

The rearrangement links TRBV12-2 to TRBJ1-1; the DNA was not compared with TRBD1, the D call given in the table. TRBV12-2 is designated a pseudogene. The CDR3 extends over 18 amino acids. Here the CDR3 reads CASRPRTGGGGMNTEAFF. The CDR3 DNA is TGTGCAAGTCGCCCAAGAACAGGGGGTGGGGGCATGAACACTGAAGCTTTCTTT.

The chain combines TRBV10-3 with TRBJ2-7; 10 nucleotides align to TRBD2. The junction had 4 bases not matched to a gene; V was cut back by 3 bases and J by 2 bases. Germline CDR1 ENHRY, CDR2 SYGVKD. The CDR3 is made up of 15 amino acids. The DNA of the CDR3 is TGTGCCATCAGTGATTCAGCGGGAGGGCCCTACGAGCAGTACTTC. Translated: CAISDSAGGPYEQYF.

The chain carries TRBV25-1 and TRBJ2-1; TRBD1 is a possible D gene (5 bases). From germline, CDR1 is MGHDK and CDR2 SYGVNS. With 5 bases removed from V and 6 bases from J, the gap between germline ends came to 14 bases. The CDR3 loop spans 14 amino acids. This chain's CDR3 is CASSPQGLGNEQFF. The CDR3 nucleotides read TGTGCCAGCAGTCCTCAGGGTCTGGGCAATGAGCAGTTCTTC.

The rearrangement links TRBV5-1 to TRBJ2-7; D is perhaps TRBD2 (6 bases). Germline CDR1 and CDR2: SGHRS and YFSETQ. V was shortened by 5 bases and J by 0 bases, with 9 bases between the two germline ends. The CDR3 runs to 13 residues. Here the CDR3 DNA reads TGCGCCAGCAGTGCGGGGAGCTCCTACGAGCAGTACTTC. Translation gives CASSAGSSYEQYF. Full variable domain (outside the CDR3, taken from reference TRBV5-1 and TRBJ2-7): KAGVTQTPRYLIKTRGQQVTLSCSPISGHRSVSWYQQTPGQGLQFLFEYFSETQRNKGNFPGRFSGRQFSNSRSEMNVSTLELGDSALYLCASSAGSSYEQYFGPGTRLTVT.

The chain has TRBV5-1 and TRBJ1-2; unclear D gene. CDR1 and CDR2 from the germline V gene are SGHRS and YFSETQ. The CDR3 spans 16 residues. Trimming took 0 bases from V and 1 from J, leaving 13 bases between them. CDR3 region: CASSLETGVLNYGYTF. The CDR3 DNA follows: TGCGCCAGCAGCTTGGAAACCGGGGTACTTAACTATGGCTACACCTTC.

The chain recombines TRBV5-1 with TRBJ2-7; TRBD2 matches 7 bases. The CDR3 runs 15 residues. CDR1 and CDR2 from the germline V gene are SGHRS and YFSETQ. The trim removed 4 bases at V and 1 base at J, leaving 8 bases unmatched. The CDR3 is CASSLGTTDSYEQYF. The CDR3 DNA reads TGCGCCAGCAGCCTCGGGACTACCGATTCCTACGAGCAGTACTTC.

This chain connects TRBV4-3 to TRBJ1-2, with D perhaps matching TRBD1 (6 bases). CDR1 and CDR2 from the germline V gene are LGHNA and YSLEER. This CDR3 has 15 amino acids. The ends were cut back, 3 bases at V and 5 bases at J, with 16 bases in the middle. For the CDR3, the DNA is TGCGCCAGCAGCCAGGCCCCACAGGGATCTTATGGCTACACCTTC. It codes for CASSQAPQGSYGYTF.

The chain has TRBV5-1 and TRBJ1-2, with a weak D call TRBD1 (5 bases). In germline, CDR1 is SGHRS, CDR2 YFSETQ. The V end was cut by 3 bases, the J end by 8 bases, with 11 bases between. CDR3 size: 12 residues. CDR3 DNA sequence: TGCGCCAGCAGCTGGGGCAGTTTGGGCTACACCTTC. Translating gives CASSWGSLGYTF.

The CDR3 DNA sequence: TGTGCCTGGAGGCCGACAGGGTTCTATGGCTACACCTTC. As protein: CAWRPTGFYGYTF. V is TRBV30 and J is TRBJ1-2; 7 nucleotides match TRBD1. The trim removed 3 bases at V and 4 bases at J, leaving 5 bases unmatched. Germline values: CDR1 GTSNPN, CDR2 SVGIG (reference sequence). The length of the CDR3 is 13 residues.